A selection of T cell receptor beta chains follows, all from one sample in a study of PD-1 blockade in classical Hodgkin lymphoma. Sequencing used immunoSEQ multiplex PCR; TCRdb keeps in-frame clones, though not all of them. The profile shows more than 95,000 clones, more than 70% of them singletons. The sequencing here drew on peripheral blood mononuclear cells (PBMCs), taken before the fourth cycle of nivolumab. Receptors were obtained from a human donor with classical Hodgkin lymphoma. The CDR3 runs from the conserved cysteine through the conserved F or W. The D gene is left open where the match is weak. Not every row has a clone size; where given, it reads once, few, many or a size class.

clone_size: NA; v_call: TRBV27; j_call: TRBJ1-1; d_call: NA; cdr3_aa: CASMFLQGTEAFF; cdr3_nt: TGTGCCAGCATGTTTTTGCAGGGGACTGAAGCTTTCTTT
clone_size: NA; v_call: TRBV5-6; j_call: TRBJ1-2; d_call: NA; cdr3_aa: CASSSLTGANYGYTF; cdr3_nt: TGTGCCAGCAGCAGCCTAACGGGGGCGAACTATGGCTACACCTTC
clone_size: NA; v_call: TRBV19; j_call: TRBJ1-1; d_call: NA; cdr3_aa: CASSIGSRGTEAFF; cdr3_nt: TGTGCCAGTAGTATAGGTTCCCGCGGCACTGAAGCTTTCTTT
clone_size: once; v_call: TRBV28; j_call: TRBJ1-4; d_call: TRBD1; cdr3_aa: CASSFSRGLEKLFF; cdr3_nt: TGTGCCAGCAGTTTTAGCAGGGGGCTTGAAAAACTGTTTTTT
clone_size: NA; v_call: TRBV19; j_call: TRBJ1-1; d_call: NA; cdr3_aa: CASTAAEILNTEAFF; cdr3_nt: TGTGCCAGTACTGCGGCAGAAATTCTCAACACTGAAGCTTTCTTT
clone_size: NA; v_call: TRBV28; j_call: TRBJ1-1; d_call: TRBD1; cdr3_aa: CASRGQGDTEAFF; cdr3_nt: TGTGCCAGCAGGGGGCAGGGGGACACTGAAGCTTTCTTT
clone_size: NA; v_call: TRBV27; j_call: TRBJ1-1; d_call: TRBD1; cdr3_aa: CASSIQGVAFF; cdr3_nt: TGTGCCAGCAGTATACAGGGGGTGGCTTTCTTT
clone_size: NA; v_call: TRBV13; j_call: TRBJ1-1; d_call: NA; cdr3_aa: CASSPPTGGTEAFF; cdr3_nt: TGTGCCAGCAGCCCACCGACAGGAGGCACTGAAGCTTTCTTT
clone_size: NA; v_call: TRBV6-1; j_call: TRBJ2-7; d_call: TRBD1; cdr3_aa: CASSGFPGTVSYEQYF; cdr3_nt: TGTGCCAGCAGTGGCTTCCCCGGGACAGTTTCCTACGAGCAGTACTTC
clone_size: NA; v_call: TRBV7-9; j_call: TRBJ2-7; d_call: NA; cdr3_aa: CASSSSGSSYEQYF; cdr3_nt: TGTGCCAGCAGCTCTTCGGGTAGCTCCTACGAGCAGTACTTC
clone_size: NA; v_call: TRBV4-1; j_call: TRBJ2-1; d_call: NA; cdr3_aa: CASSQESSGNEQFF; cdr3_nt: TGCGCCAGCAGCCAAGAGTCCTCAGGCAATGAGCAGTTCTTC
clone_size: NA; v_call: TRBV15; j_call: TRBJ2-4; d_call: NA; cdr3_aa: CATSPPRADKNIQYF; cdr3_nt: TGTGCCACCAGTCCTCCCAGGGCGGATAAAAACATTCAGTACTTC
clone_size: few; v_call: TRBV19; j_call: TRBJ1-1; d_call: NA; cdr3_aa: CASSILWYTEAFF; cdr3_nt: TGTGCCAGTAGTATCCTGTGGTACACTGAAGCTTTCTTT
clone_size: NA; v_call: TRBV6-6; j_call: TRBJ1-5; d_call: NA; cdr3_aa: CASSRSSQGGNQPQHF; cdr3_nt: TGTGCCAGCAGTCGCTCCTCCCAGGGTGGCAATCAGCCCCAGCATTTT
clone_size: NA; v_call: TRBV6-5; j_call: TRBJ2-3; d_call: TRBD2; cdr3_aa: CASSYSRLAADTQYF; cdr3_nt: TGTGCCAGCAGTTACTCGAGACTAGCGGCAGATACGCAGTATTTT
clone_size: NA; v_call: TRBV10-3; j_call: TRBJ1-1; d_call: NA; cdr3_aa: CAISESPGLNTEAFF; cdr3_nt: TGTGCCATCAGTGAGTCGCCGGGTTTAAACACTGAAGCTTTCTTT
clone_size: NA; v_call: TRBV5-4; j_call: TRBJ2-3; d_call: TRBD2; cdr3_aa: CASSLGGSEMNTQYF; cdr3_nt: TGTGCCAGCAGCTTGGGCGGGAGCGAAATGAATACGCAGTATTTT
clone_size: once; v_call: TRBV11-2; j_call: TRBJ2-5; d_call: TRBD2; cdr3_aa: CASSLVGGTIQETQYF; cdr3_nt: TGTGCCAGCAGCTTAGTCGGCGGGACTATCCAAGAGACCCAGTACTTC
clone_size: NA; v_call: TRBV30; j_call: TRBJ2-5; d_call: NA; cdr3_aa: CAWSVRRETQYF; cdr3_nt: TGTGCCTGGAGTGTACGGCGAGAGACCCAGTACTTC
clone_size: NA; v_call: TRBV10-3; j_call: TRBJ2-2; d_call: NA; cdr3_aa: CAISNDLGAGGTGELFF; cdr3_nt: TGTGCCATCAGTAACGACCTTGGGGCGGGTGGCACTGGGGAGCTGTTTTTT
clone_size: few; v_call: TRBV7-9; j_call: TRBJ2-7; d_call: TRBD1; cdr3_aa: CASSLGTGGEEQYF; cdr3_nt: TGTGCCAGCAGCTTAGGGACAGGGGGAGAGGAGCAGTACTTC
clone_size: NA; v_call: TRBV5-4; j_call: TRBJ2-7; d_call: TRBD1; cdr3_aa: CASSTDRGSAEYF; cdr3_nt: TGTGCCAGCAGCACGGACAGGGGCTCGGCGGAGTACTTC
clone_size: NA; v_call: TRBV11-2; j_call: TRBJ1-2; d_call: TRBD1; cdr3_aa: CASSPGQNYGYTF; cdr3_nt: TGTGCCAGCAGTCCGGGACAGAACTATGGCTACACCTTC
clone_size: NA; v_call: TRBV29-1; j_call: TRBJ1-1; d_call: NA; cdr3_aa: CSVGGLTEAFF; cdr3_nt: TGCAGCGTTGGGGGGCTCACTGAAGCTTTCTTT
clone_size: NA; v_call: TRBV19; j_call: TRBJ2-2; d_call: NA; cdr3_aa: CASSIGPASKELFF; cdr3_nt: TGTGCCAGTAGTATAGGTCCAGCCTCAAAGGAGCTGTTTTTT
clone_size: NA; v_call: TRBV12-5; j_call: TRBJ1-2; d_call: NA; cdr3_aa: CASAYGYTF; cdr3_nt: TGTGCTAGTGCCTATGGCTACACCTTC
clone_size: NA; v_call: TRBV11-2; j_call: TRBJ2-1; d_call: TRBD2; cdr3_aa: CASSSLVGVAGGSFNEQFF; cdr3_nt: TGTGCCAGCAGCTCCCTTGTAGGGGTAGCGGGAGGTTCGTTCAATGAGCAGTTCTTC
clone_size: few; v_call: TRBV28; j_call: TRBJ1-1; d_call: NA; cdr3_aa: CASRRPGLNTEAFF; cdr3_nt: TGTGCCAGCCGCCGGCCGGGCCTGAACACTGAAGCTTTCTTT
clone_size: NA; v_call: TRBV4-2; j_call: TRBJ1-2; d_call: NA; cdr3_aa: CASSQEGGAHTF; cdr3_nt: TGTGCCAGCAGCCAAGAGGGAGGGGCCCACACCTTC
clone_size: NA; v_call: TRBV5-4; j_call: TRBJ2-1; d_call: TRBD2; cdr3_aa: CACGLAGMVEQFF; cdr3_nt: TGTGCCTGTGGACTAGCGGGAATGGTAGAGCAGTTCTTC
clone_size: NA; v_call: TRBV4-1; j_call: TRBJ1-5; d_call: NA; cdr3_aa: CASSLGDQGNQPQHF; cdr3_nt: TGCGCCAGCAGCCTCGGGGACCAAGGCAATCAGCCCCAGCATTTT
clone_size: NA; v_call: TRBV11-3; j_call: TRBJ2-1; d_call: NA; cdr3_aa: CASRNEQFF; cdr3_nt: TGTGCCAGCCGGAATGAGCAGTTCTTC
clone_size: NA; v_call: TRBV25-1; j_call: TRBJ2-1; d_call: NA; cdr3_aa: CATRGHSNEQFF; cdr3_nt: TGTGCCACGAGGGGACACTCCAATGAGCAGTTCTTC
clone_size: NA; v_call: TRBV7-2; j_call: TRBJ1-1; d_call: NA; cdr3_aa: CASSPYTEAFF; cdr3_nt: TGTGCCAGCAGCCCTTATACTGAAGCTTTCTTT
clone_size: NA; v_call: TRBV5-1; j_call: TRBJ1-3; d_call: NA; cdr3_aa: CASSLELSSGNTIYF; cdr3_nt: TGCGCCAGCAGCTTGGAACTGTCCTCTGGAAACACCATATATTTT